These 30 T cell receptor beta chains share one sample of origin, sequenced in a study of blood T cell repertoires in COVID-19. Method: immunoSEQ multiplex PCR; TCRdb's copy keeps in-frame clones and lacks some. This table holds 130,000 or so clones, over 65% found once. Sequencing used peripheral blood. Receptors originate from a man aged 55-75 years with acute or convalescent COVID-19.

The CDR3 protein is CATSDLTGLTQYF. The CDR3 bases are TGTGCCACCAGTGATCTAACCGGGTTGACCCAGTACTTC. This chain uses TRBV24-1 with TRBJ2-5; D is undetermined. CDR1 is KGHDR and CDR2 is SFDVKD in the germline V gene. V dropped 3 bases and J dropped 7 bases, with 11 bases sitting between them. The CDR3 extends over 13 amino acids.

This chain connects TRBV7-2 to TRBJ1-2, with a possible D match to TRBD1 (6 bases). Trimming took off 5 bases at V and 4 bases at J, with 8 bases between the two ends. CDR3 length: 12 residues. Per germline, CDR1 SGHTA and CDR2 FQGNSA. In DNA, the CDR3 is TGTGCCAGCAGCACAGGGACCTATGGCTACACCTTC. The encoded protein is CASSTGTYGYTF.

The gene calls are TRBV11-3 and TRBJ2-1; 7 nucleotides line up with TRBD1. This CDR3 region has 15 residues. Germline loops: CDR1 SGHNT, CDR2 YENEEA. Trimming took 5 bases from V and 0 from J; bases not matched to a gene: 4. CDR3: CASSLTGYSYNEQFF. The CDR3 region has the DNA TGTGCCAGCAGCCTGACAGGGTACTCCTACAATGAGCAGTTCTTC.

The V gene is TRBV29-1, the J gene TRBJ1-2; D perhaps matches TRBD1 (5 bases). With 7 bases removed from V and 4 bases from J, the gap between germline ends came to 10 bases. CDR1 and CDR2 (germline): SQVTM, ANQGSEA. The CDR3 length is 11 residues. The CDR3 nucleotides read TGCAGCGGATTGGGGGGCTATGGCTACACCTTC. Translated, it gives CSGLGGYGYTF.

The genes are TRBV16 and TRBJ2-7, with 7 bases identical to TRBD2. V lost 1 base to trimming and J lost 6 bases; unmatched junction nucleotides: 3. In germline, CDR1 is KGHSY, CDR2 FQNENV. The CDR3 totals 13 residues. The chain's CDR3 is CASSQWEGSEQYF. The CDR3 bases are TGTGCCAGCAGCCAATGGGAGGGGAGCGAGCAGTACTTC. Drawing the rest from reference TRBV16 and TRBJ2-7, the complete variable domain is GEEVAQTPKHLVRGEGQKAKLYCAPIKGHSYVFWYQQVLKNEFKFLISFQNENVFDETGMPKERFSAKCLPNSPCSLEIQATKLEDSAVYFCASSQWEGSEQYFGPGTRLTVT.

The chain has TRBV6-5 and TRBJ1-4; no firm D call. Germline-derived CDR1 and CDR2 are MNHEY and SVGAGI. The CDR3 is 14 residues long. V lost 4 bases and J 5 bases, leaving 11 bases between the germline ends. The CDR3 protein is CASSSGGNNEKLFF. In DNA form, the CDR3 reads TGTGCCAGCAGTTCGGGAGGGAACAATGAAAAACTGTTTTTT.

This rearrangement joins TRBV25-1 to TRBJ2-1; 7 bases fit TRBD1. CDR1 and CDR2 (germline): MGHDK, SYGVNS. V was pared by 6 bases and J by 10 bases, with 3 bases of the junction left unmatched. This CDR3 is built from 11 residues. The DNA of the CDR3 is TGTGCCAGCAGCAGGGGGAAGGAGCAGTTCTTC. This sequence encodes CASSRGKEQFF.

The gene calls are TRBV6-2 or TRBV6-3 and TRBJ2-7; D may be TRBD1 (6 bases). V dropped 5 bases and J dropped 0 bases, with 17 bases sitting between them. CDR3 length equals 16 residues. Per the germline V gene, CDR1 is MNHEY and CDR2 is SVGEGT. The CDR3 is CASSATGTGSSYEQYF. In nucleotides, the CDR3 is TGTGCCAGCAGTGCCACAGGAACAGGGAGCTCCTACGAGCAGTACTTC.

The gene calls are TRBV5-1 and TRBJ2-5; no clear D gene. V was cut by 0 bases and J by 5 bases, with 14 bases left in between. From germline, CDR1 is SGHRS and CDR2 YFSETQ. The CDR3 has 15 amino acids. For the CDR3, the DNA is TGCGCCAGCAGCTTGGGTCCCAGGATCGAGGAGACCCAGTACTTC. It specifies CASSLGPRIEETQYF.

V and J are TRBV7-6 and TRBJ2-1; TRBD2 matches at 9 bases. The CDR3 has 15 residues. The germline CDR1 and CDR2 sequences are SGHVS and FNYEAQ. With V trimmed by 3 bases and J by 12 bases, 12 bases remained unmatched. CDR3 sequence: CASSLQAGGALGQFF. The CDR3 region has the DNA TGTGCCAGCAGCTTGCAAGCGGGAGGCGCCTTGGGGCAGTTCTTC.

CDR3 nucleotide sequence: TGTGCCAGCCTGGGAGAAGAGACCCAGTACTTC. Its translation is CASLGEETQYF. The V gene is TRBV2, the J gene TRBJ2-5, with D perhaps matching TRBD2 (5 bases). CDR1 SNHLY and CDR2 FYNNEI come from the germline V gene. With 8 bases removed from V and 3 bases from J, the gap between germline ends came to 7 bases. CDR3 length equals 11 residues.

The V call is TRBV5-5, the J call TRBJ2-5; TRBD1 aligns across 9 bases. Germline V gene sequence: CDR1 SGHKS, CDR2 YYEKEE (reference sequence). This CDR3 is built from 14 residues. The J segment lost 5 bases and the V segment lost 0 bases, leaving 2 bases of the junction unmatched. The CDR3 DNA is TGTGCCAGCAGCTTGGGTGGACAGGGGGAGACCCAGTACTTC. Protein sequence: CASSLGGQGETQYF.

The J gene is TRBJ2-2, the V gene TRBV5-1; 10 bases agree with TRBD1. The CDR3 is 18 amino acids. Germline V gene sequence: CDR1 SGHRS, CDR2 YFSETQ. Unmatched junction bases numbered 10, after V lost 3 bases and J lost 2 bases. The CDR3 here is CASSSQPGQGINTGELFF. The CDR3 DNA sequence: TGCGCCAGCAGCTCCCAACCGGGACAGGGGATAAACACCGGGGAGCTGTTTTTT.

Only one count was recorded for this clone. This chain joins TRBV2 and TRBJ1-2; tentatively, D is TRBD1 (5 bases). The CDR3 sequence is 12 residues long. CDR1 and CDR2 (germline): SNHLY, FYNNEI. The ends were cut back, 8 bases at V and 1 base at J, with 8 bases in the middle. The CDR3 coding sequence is TGTGCCAGCGGGGGGGATAACTATGGCTACACCTTC. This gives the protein CASGGDNYGYTF.

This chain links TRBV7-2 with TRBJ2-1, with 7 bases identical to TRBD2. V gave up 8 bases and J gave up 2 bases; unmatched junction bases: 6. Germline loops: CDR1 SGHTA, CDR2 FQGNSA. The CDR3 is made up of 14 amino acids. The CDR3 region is CASAPSGTYNEQFF. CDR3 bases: TGTGCCAGCGCCCCTAGCGGTACCTACAATGAGCAGTTCTTC. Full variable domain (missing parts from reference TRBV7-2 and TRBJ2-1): GAGVSQSPSNKVTEKGKDVELRCDPISGHTALYWYRQSLGQGLEFLIYFQGNSAPDKSGLPSDRFSAERTGGSVSTLTIQRTQQEDSAVYLCASAPSGTYNEQFFGPGTRLTVL.

The CDR3 DNA follows: TGTGCCAGCAGCGTAAAGGCTAGCGCCTACCAAGAGACCCAGTACTTC. Encoded protein: CASSVKASAYQETQYF. The chain carries TRBV9 and TRBJ2-5; D is possibly TRBD2 (6 bases). Germline V gene lookup returns CDR1 SGDLS and CDR2 YYNGEE. The germline V and J ends were trimmed by 1 base and 0 bases, with 13 bases remaining between them. This CDR3 contains 16 residues.

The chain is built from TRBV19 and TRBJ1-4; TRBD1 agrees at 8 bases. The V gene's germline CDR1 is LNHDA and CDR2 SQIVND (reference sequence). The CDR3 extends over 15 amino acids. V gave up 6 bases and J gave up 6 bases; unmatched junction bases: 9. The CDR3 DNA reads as TGTGCCAGTAGATCACCCTCGACAGGGGATGAAAAACTGTTTTTT. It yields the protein CASRSPSTGDEKLFF.

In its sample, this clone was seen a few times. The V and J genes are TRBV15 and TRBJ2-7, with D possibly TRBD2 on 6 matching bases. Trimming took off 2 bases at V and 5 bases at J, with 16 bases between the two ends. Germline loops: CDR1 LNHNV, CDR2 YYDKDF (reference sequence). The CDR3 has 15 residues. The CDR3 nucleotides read TGTGCCACCAGCAGATACACGGAGGGGTTGAACGAGCAGTACTTC. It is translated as CATSRYTEGLNEQYF.

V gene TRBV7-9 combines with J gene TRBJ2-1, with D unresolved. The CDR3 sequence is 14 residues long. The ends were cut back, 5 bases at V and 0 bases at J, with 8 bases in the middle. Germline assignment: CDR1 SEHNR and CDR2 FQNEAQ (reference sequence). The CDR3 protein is CASSPMSSYNEQFF. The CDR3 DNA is TGTGCCAGCAGCCCAATGAGCTCCTACAATGAGCAGTTCTTC.

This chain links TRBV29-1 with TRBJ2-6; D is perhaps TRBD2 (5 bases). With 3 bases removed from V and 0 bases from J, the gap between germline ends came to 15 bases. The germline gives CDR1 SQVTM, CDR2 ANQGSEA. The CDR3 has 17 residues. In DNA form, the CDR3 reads TGCAGCGTTGACGAGAGGGAGCAAAGCTCTGGGGCCAACGTCCTGACTTTC. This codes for CSVDEREQSSGANVLTF.

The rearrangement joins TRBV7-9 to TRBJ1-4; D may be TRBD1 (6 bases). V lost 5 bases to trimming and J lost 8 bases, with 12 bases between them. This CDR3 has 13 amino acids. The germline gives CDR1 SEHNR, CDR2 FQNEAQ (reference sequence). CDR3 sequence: CASSPEGGEKLFF. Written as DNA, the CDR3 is TGTGCCAGCAGCCCCGAAGGGGGAGAAAAACTGTTTTTT. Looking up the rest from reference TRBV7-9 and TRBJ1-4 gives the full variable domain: DTGVSQNPRHKITKRGQNVTFRCDPISEHNRLYWYRQTLGQGPEFLTYFQNEAQLEKSRLLSDRFSAERPKGSFSTLEIQRTEQGDSAMYLCASSPEGGEKLFFGSGTQLSVL.

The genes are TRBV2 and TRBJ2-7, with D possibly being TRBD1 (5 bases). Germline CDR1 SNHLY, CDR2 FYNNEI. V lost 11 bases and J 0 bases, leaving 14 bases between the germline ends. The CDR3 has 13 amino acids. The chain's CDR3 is CAGQTDSSYEQYF. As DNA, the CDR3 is TGTGCCGGCCAGACAGATTCCTCCTACGAGCAGTACTTC. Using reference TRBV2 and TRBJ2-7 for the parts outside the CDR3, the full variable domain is EPEVTQTPSHQVTQMGQEVILRCVPISNHLYFYWYRQILGQKVEFLVSFYNNEISEKSEIFDDQFSVERPDGSNFTLKIRSTKLEDSAMYFCAGQTDSSYEQYFGPGTRLTVT.

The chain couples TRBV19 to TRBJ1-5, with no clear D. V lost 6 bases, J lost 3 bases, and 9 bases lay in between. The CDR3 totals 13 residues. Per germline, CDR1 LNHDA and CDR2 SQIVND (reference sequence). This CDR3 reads CASRAGINQPQHF. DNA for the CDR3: TGTGCCAGTAGGGCGGGTATCAATCAGCCCCAGCATTTT. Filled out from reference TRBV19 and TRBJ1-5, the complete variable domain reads DGGITQSPKYLFRKEGQNVTLSCEQNLNHDAMYWYRQDPGQGLRLIYYSQIVNDFQKGDIAEGYSVSREKKESFPLTVTSAQKNPTAFYLCASRAGINQPQHFGDGTRLSIL.

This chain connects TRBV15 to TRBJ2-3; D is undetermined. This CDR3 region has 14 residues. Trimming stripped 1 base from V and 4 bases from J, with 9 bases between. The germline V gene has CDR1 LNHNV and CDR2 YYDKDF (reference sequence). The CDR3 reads CATSRVRYSDTQYF. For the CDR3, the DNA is TGTGCCACCAGCAGAGTTAGATATTCAGATACGCAGTATTTT.

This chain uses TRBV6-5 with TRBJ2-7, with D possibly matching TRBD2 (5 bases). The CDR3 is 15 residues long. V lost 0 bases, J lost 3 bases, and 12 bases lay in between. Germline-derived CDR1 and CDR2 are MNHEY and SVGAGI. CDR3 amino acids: CASSYSKLDFYEQYF. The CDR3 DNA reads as TGTGCCAGCAGTTACTCGAAACTAGACTTCTACGAGCAGTACTTC.

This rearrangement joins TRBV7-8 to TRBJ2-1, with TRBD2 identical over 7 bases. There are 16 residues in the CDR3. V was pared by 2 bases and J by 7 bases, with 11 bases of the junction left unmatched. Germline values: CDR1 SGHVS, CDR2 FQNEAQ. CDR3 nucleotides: TGTGCCAGCAGCTTACACGAGGGGCGGGAGTTGAATGAGCAGTTCTTC. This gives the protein CASSLHEGRELNEQFF.

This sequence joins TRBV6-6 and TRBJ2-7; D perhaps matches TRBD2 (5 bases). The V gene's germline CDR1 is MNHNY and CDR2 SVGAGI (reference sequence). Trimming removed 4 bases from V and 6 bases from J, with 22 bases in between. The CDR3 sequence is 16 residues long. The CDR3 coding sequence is TGTGCCAGCAGTTTCGCCTCCGTTAGAGAGGGATCCGAGCAGTACTTC. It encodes CASSFASVREGSEQYF.

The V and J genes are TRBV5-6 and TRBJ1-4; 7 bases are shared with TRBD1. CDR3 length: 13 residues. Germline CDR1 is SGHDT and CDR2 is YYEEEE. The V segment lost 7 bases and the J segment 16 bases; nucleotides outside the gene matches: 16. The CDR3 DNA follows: TGTGCCAGCCCTCATGTCTGTTGGACAGGACCGTTTTTT. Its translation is CASPHVCWTGPFF.

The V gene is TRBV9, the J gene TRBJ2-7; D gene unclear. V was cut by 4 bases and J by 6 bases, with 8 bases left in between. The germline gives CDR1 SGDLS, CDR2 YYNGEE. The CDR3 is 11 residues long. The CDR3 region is CASSLLREQYF. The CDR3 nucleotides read TGTGCCAGCAGCCTCCTCCGCGAGCAGTACTTC.

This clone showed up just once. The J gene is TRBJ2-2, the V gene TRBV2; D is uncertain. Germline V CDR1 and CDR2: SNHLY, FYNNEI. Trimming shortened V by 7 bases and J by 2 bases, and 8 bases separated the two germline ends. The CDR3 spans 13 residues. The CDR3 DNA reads TGTGCCAGCAACCCCACAAACACCGGGGAGCTGTTTTTT. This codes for CASNPTNTGELFF.